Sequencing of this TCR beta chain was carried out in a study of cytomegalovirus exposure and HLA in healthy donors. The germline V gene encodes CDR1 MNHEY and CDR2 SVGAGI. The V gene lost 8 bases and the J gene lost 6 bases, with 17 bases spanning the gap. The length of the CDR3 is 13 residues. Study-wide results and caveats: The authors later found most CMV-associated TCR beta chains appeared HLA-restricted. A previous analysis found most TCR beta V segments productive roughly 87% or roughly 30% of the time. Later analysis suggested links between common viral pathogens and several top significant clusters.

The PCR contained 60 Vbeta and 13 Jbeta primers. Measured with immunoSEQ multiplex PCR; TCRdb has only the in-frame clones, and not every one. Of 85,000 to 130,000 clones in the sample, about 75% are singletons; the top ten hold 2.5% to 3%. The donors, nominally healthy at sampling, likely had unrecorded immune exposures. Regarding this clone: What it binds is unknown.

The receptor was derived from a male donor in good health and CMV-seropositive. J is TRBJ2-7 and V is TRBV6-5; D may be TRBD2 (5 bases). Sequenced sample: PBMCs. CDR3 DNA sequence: TGTGCCAGCCAAGCGGTGATGGTGGGCGAGCAGTACTTC. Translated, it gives CASQAVMVGEQYF.